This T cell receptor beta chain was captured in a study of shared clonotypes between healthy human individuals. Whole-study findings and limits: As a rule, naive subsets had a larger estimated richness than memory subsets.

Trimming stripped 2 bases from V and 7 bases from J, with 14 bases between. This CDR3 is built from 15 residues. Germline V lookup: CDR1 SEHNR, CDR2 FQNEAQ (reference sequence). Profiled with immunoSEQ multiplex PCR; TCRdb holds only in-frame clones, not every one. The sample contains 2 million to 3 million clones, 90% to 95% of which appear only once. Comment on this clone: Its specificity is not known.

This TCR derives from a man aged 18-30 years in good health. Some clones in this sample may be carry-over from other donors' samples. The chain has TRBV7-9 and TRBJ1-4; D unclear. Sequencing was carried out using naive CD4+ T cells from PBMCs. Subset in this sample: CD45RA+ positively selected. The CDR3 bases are TGTGCCAGCAGCTTAATGGGGAACATCGGTGAAAAACTGTTTTTT. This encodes CASSLMGNIGEKLFF.